This TCR beta chain is from a study of radiotherapy plus CTLA-4 blockade in lung cancer listed by TCRdb under 2018. Broadly, across the study: Among the enrolled patients, approximately 18% had an objective response, and about 30% reached disease control.

Libraries were built with the immunoSEQ multiplex PCR assay. Drawn from immuneACCESS, this table holds only the in-frame rearrangements with V and J called that TCRdb kept. Clones are partly lost; checked studies trace under half to an unresolved V gene and leave the rest unexplained. The sample includes around 130,000 clones, with 85% to 90% observed a single time. The leading ten clones occupy over 6% of the sample. For this clone: Its antigen is still unknown. There are no base qualities to consult, and no much larger clone falls within one base.

The junction carries 17 bases between V and J, which are trimmed by 5 bases and 6 bases respectively. Taken from the germline V gene (reference sequence), the CDR1 and CDR2 loops are SEHNR and FQNEAQ. From its cysteine to its phenylalanine, the CDR3 spans 15 amino acids. The entry retains the CDR3 DNA only, 45 bases that are in frame from base 1. Overall study results and their limits: TCR clones derived from tumors expanded in peripheral blood after treatment with radiotherapy and ipilimumab. Early dynamic changes in blood T cell clones, together with increased serum interferon-beta after radiation, were reported as the strongest predictors of response.

Focal radiation therapy combined with CTLA-4 blockade (ipilimumab) was tested in patients with chemo-refractory metastatic non-small-cell lung cancer. The chain couples TRBV7-9 to TRBJ2-1; no D gene is confidently identified. Here the sequenced sample was peripheral blood, taken from a patient treated with radiotherapy plus ipilimumab. The TCR originated in a human donor with non-small cell lung cancer that progressed on radiotherapy plus ipilimumab. In nucleotide form, the sequence is TGTGCCAGCAGCATGAGCAAAGGCGCACTCAATGAGCAGTTCTTC. It specifies CASSMSKGALNEQFF.